The source of this T cell receptor (beta chain) is a study of shared clonotypes between healthy human individuals. Background on the study: For every donor, three CD4 naive, three CD4 memory, two CD8 naive and one CD8 memory plates were used.

Deep was the level at which the assay was run. The method was immunoSEQ multiplex PCR; TCRdb's version includes in-frame clones alone and lacks a portion of them. The sample holds 1.5 million to 2.5 million clones, about 94% seen once. Naive CD8 cells lacked CD45RO, underwent positive selection for CCR7 and left out terminally differentiated effector memory CD45RA+ cells. This clone was counted a few times. Its antigen remains unknown. Findings and limits, study-wide: Clonotype sharing among donors was expected to depend on sequencing depth.

CDR3 length: 13 amino acids. The germline V gene encodes CDR1 MNHEY and CDR2 SMNVEV (reference sequence). Trimming stripped 5 bases from V and 4 bases from J, with 11 bases between. The TCR was taken from a young man in good health. The sequenced material came from naive CD8+ T cells sorted from blood. The rearrangement links TRBV27 to TRBJ1-2; no clear D. In nucleotides, the CDR3 is TGTGCCAGCAGTGCGGGTGGTTTCTATGGCTACACCTTC. It specifies CASSAGGFYGYTF.